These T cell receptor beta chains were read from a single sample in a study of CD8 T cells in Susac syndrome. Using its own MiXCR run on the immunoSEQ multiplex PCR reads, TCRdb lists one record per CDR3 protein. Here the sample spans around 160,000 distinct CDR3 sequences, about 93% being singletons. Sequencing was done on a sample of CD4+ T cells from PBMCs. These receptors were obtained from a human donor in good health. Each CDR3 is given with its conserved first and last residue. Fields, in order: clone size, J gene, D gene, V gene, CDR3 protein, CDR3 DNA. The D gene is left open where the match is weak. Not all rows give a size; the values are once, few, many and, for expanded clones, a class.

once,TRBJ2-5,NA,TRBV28,CASSSWGGKAQYF,TGTGCCAGCAGTTCGTGGGGTGGGAAGGCCCAGTACTTC
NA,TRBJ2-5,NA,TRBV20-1,CSAPSFQETQYF,TGCAGTGCTCCAAGTTTCCAAGAGACCCAGTACTTC
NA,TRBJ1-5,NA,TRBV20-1,CSARDLGRGDKPQHF,TGCAGTGCTAGAGATCTCGGTAGGGGGGATAAGCCCCAGCATTTT
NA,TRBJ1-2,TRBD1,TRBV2,CASDWTGKGYTF,TGTGCCAGCGACTGGACAGGGAAAGGCTACACCTTC
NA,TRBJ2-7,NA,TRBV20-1,CSAADGSYEQYF,TGCAGTGCGGCCGACGGCAGCTACGAGCAGTACTTC
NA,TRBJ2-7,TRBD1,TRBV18,CASSVNRGNEQYF,TGTGCCAGCTCAGTCAACAGGGGGAACGAGCAGTACTTC
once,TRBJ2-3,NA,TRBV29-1,CSVGTGLSTDTQYF,TGCAGCGTCGGAACAGGCCTCAGCACAGATACGCAGTATTTT
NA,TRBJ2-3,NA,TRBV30,CAWRDNTDTQYF,TGTGCCTGGAGGGACAACACAGATACGCAGTATTTT
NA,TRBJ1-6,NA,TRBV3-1,CASSQGVRLEGSPLHF,TGTGCCAGCAGCCAAGGCGTGAGGCTTGAGGGTTCACCCCTCCACTTT
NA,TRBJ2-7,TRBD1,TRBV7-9,CASSSGQGGGEQYF,TGTGCCAGCAGCTCCGGACAGGGTGGAGGCGAGCAGTACTTC
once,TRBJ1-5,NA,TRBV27,CASSLSGNGNQPQHF,TGTGCCAGCAGTTTATCGGGGAACGGCAATCAGCCCCAGCATTTT
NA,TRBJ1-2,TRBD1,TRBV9,CASSVATGQGNYGYTF,TGTGCCAGCAGCGTAGCTACGGGACAGGGGAACTATGGCTACACCTTC
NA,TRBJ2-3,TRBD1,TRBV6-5,CASRDLGTGTDTQYF,TGTGCCAGCAGAGACCTGGGGACAGGCACAGATACGCAGTATTTT
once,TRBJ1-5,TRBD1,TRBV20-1,CSAQQGAQPQHF,TGCAGTGCGCAACAGGGGGCCCAGCCCCAGCATTTT
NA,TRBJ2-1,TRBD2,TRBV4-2,CASSQELRGGPDEQFF,TGTGCCAGCAGCCAAGAATTGCGGGGGGGCCCGGATGAGCAGTTCTTC
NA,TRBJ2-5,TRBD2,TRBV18,CASSKKAGVAQETQYF,TGTGCCAGCTCGAAAAAAGCGGGGGTGGCACAAGAGACCCAGTACTTC
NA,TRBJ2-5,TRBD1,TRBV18,CASSPRQGDGETQYF,TGTGCCAGCTCACCACGACAGGGGGACGGAGAGACCCAGTACTTC
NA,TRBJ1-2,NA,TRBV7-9,CASSLAGNYGYTF,TGTGCCAGCAGCTTGGCAGGCAACTATGGCTACACCTTC
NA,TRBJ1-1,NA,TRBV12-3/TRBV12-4,CASSFKETEAFF,TGTGCCAGCAGTTTTAAAGAGACTGAAGCTTTCTTT
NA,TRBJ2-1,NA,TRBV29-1,CSVERGLNNEQFF,TGCAGCGTTGAAAGGGGGTTGAACAATGAGCAGTTCTTC
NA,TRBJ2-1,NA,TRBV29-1,CSVVGTPPGEQFF,TGCAGCGTTGTGGGGACTCCTCCGGGTGAGCAGTTCTTC
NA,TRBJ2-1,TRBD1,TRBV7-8,CASSSRQGLNNEQFF,TGTGCCAGCAGCTCGCGACAGGGGCTGAACAATGAGCAGTTCTTC